The clone carrying this T cell receptor beta chain has a count of ten or more. Antigen: not known. Other autoimmune diseases, uncontrolled infections, pregnancy or lactation excluded patients from enrollment. Diagnoses were established from clinical symptoms, serum thyroxine, TRAb, thyroid ultrasound and orbital computed tomography. Beta-chain TCR CDR3 regions were amplified from RNA transcripts. After a first-round RT-PCR with HTBI primers, a second-round multiplex PCR was run. In TCRdb, the multiplex PCR reads were re-called with MiXCR into one record per CDR3 protein. This sample has approximately 640,000 distinct CDR3 sequences, with roughly 39% found just once. This entry belongs to a study of Graves' ophthalmopathy and Graves' hyperthyroidism. The CDR3 is 12 amino acids. The V gene lost 5 bases and the J gene lost 1 base, with 5 bases spanning the gap. The germline V gene encodes CDR1 KGHDR and CDR2 SFDVKD.

Points from the study as a whole: The authors also found most expanded thyroid clonotypes above 0.001 frequency in blood.

Sequenced: peripheral blood. The clonotype originates from an adult man with Graves' ophthalmopathy. The chain is built from TRBV24-1 and TRBJ2-7; D remains unclear. This CDR3 is CATSGGSYEQYF. The CDR3 DNA sequence: TGTGCCACCAGTGGTGGATCCTACGAGCAGTACTTC.